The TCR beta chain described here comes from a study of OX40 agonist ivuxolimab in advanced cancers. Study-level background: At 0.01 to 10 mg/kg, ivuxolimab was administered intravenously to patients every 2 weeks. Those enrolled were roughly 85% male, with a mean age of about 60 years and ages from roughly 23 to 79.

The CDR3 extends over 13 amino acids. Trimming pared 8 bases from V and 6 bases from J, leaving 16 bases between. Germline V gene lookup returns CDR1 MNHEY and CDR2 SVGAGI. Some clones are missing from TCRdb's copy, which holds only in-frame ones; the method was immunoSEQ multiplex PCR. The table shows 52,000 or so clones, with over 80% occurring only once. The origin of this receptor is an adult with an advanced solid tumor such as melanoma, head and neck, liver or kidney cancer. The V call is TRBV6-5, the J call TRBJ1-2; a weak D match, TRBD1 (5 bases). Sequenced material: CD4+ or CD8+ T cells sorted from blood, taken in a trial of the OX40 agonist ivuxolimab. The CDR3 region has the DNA TGTGCCAGCCATTCAGGGCAAACCCATGGCTACACCTTC. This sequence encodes CASHSGQTHGYTF.